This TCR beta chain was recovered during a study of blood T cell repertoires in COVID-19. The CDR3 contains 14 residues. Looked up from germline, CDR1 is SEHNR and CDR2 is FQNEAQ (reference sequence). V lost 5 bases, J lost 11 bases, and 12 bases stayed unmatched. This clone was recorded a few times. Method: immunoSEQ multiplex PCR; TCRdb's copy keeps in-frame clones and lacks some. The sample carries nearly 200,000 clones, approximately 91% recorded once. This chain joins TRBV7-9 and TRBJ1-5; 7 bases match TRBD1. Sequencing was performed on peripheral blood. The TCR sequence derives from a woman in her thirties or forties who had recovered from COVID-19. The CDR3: CASSQTGEDSAQHF. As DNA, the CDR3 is TGTGCCAGCAGCCAAACAGGGGAGGACTCGGCCCAGCATTTT.